This TCR beta chain was profiled in a study of siplizumab effects on memory and regulatory T cells. Whole-study findings and limits: For siplizumab cultures, the suppressive function of their proliferating Tregs was not confirmed. In the presence of siplizumab, alloreactive sequences traceable to unstimulated CD4+ memory cells were significantly reduced. Mapping to unstimulated subsets was achieved for only a minor fraction of alloreactive clones.

Note on this clone: The antigen is unknown.

The assay was immunoSEQ multiplex PCR, and TCRdb's table has in-frame clones only and misses some. The profile shows 45,000 to 60,000 clones, roughly 84% of them singletons. V lost 1 base and J 6 bases, leaving 25 bases between the germline ends. The germline V gene encodes CDR1 MNHNS and CDR2 SASEGT. The CDR3 is 18 amino acids. The sample taken for sequencing was naive CD8+ T cells sorted from blood. The chain employs TRBV6-1 and TRBJ2-7; D gene unclear. The receptor was derived from a human donor in good health. The CDR3 nucleotides are TGTGCCAGCAGTGAAGTCTCCGTCGGGCGGCTCGCCCCGGTCGAGCAGTACTTC. Translating gives CASSEVSVGRLAPVEQYF.